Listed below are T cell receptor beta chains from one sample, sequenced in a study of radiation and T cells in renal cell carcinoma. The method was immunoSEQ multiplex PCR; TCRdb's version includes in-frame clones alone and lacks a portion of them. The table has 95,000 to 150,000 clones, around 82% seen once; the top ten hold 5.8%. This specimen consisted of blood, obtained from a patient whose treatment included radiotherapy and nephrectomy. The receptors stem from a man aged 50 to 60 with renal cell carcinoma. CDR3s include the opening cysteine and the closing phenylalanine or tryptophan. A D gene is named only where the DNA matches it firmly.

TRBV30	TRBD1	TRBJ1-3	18	TGTGCCTGGAGTCGAGGGACAGGTAGATCGATCTCTGGAAACACCATATATTTT	CAWSRGTGRSISGNTIYF
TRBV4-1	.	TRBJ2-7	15	TGCGCCAGCAGCCACAGAGGCCTTGACTCCTACGAGCAGTACTTC	CASSHRGLDSYEQYF
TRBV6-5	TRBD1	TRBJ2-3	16	TGTGCCAGCAGTTCTCGGACAGGATGGGGCACAGATACGCAGTATTTT	CASSSRTGWGTDTQYF
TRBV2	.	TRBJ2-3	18	TGTGCCAGCAGTGAAAGGGATGGCGTATCGCTTGTTACAGATACGCAGTATTTT	CASSERDGVSLVTDTQYF
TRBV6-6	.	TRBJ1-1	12	TGTGCCAGCAACATACCAGGGGCTGAAGCTTTCTTT	CASNIPGAEAFF
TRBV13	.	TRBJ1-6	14	TGTGCCAGCAGCTTAGGGGAAGATAATTCACCCCTCCACTTT	CASSLGEDNSPLHF
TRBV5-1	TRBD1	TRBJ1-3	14	TGCGCCAGCAGCCTCCGTCAGGGGGAAAACACCATATATTTT	CASSLRQGENTIYF
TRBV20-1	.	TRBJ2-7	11	TGCAGTGCTAGACCAAATTACGAGCAGTACTTC	CSARPNYEQYF
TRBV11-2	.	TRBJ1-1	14	TGTGCCAGCAGCTTAGTAGCTGGGGACACTGAAGCTTTCTTT	CASSLVAGDTEAFF
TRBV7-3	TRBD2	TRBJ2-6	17	TGTGCCAGCAGCTCGCGGACTAGCGACTCTGGGGCCAACGTCCTGACTTTC	CASSSRTSDSGANVLTF
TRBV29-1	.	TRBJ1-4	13	TGCAGCGTCGAAGAGCCCGGTAATGAAAAACTGTTTTTT	CSVEEPGNEKLFF
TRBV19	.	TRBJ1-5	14	TGTGCCAGTAGTATCCAGGGATTAAATCAGCCCCAGCATTTT	CASSIQGLNQPQHF
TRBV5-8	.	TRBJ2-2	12	TGTGCCAGCACCTGGGACACCGGGGAGCTGTTTTTT	CASTWDTGELFF
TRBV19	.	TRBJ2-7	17	TGTGCCAGTAGTATAGAATCGTCGAGCGCTATCTCCTACGAGCAGTACTTC	CASSIESSSAISYEQYF
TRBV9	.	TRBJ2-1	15	TGTGCCAGCAGCGTCGGTTGGGGGCCTTACAATGAGCAGTTCTTC	CASSVGWGPYNEQFF
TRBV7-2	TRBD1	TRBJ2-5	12	TGTGCCAGCAGCGCTCCAGACAGGGCTCAGTACTTC	CASSAPDRAQYF
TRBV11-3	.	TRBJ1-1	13	TGTGCCAGCAGCTCGATGGAAAACACTGAAGCTTTCTTT	CASSSMENTEAFF
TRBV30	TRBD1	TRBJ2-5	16	TGTGCCTGGAGTCCACAACTACAGGGGAATCAAGAGACCCAGTACTTC	CAWSPQLQGNQETQYF
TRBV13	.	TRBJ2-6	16	TGTGCCAGCAGCAAAGCTGGCCCCTCTGGGGCCAACGTCCTGACTTTC	CASSKAGPSGANVLTF
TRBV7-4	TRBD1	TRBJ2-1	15	TGTGCCAGCAGCTGCGGACAGGGTAGGGCAGAGGAGCAGTTCTTC	CASSCGQGRAEEQFF